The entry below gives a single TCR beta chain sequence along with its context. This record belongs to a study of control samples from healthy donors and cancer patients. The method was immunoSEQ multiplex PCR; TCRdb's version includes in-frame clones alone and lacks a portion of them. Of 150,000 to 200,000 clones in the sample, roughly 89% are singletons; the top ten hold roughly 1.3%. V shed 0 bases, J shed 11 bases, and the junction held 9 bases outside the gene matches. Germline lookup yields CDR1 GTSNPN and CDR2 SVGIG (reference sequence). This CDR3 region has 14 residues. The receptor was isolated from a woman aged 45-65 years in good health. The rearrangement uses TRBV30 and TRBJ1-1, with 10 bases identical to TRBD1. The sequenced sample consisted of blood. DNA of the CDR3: TGTGCCTGGAGTGTAGGGACAGGGGTCGCAGGGGCTTTCTTT. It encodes CAWSVGTGVAGAFF.